These T cell receptor beta chains were read from a single sample in a study of T cells of healthy individuals. From the 5' RACE reads, TCRdb called clonotypes with MiXCR, one entry per CDR3 protein. The data show roughly 87,000 distinct CDR3 sequences, with approximately 15% seen just once and 6% to 8% held by the top ten. The receptors shown here come from a human donor in good health. CDR3s include the opening cysteine and the closing phenylalanine or tryptophan. The D gene is left open where the match is weak. Clone size is shown for a subset of rows, as once, few, many or a class of expanded clone.

d_gene	v_gene	j_gene	abundance	CDR3nt	CDR3aa
NA	TRBV5-6	TRBJ2-7	many	TGTGCCAGCAGCTTGGGACAGATGCAGTACTTC	CASSLGQMQYF
NA	TRBV9	TRBJ2-1	many	TGTGCCAGCAGCCTAGCTGGGACTTCCGTCCAGTTCTTC	CASSLAGTSVQFF
NA	TRBV12-2	TRBJ2-4	few	TGTGCAAGTCGCCCCTGGGGGGGGTCGGGCCTAAAAAACATTCAGTACTTC	CASRPWGGSGLKNIQYF
NA	TRBV2	TRBJ1-6	many	TGTGCCAGCAGCCATAGAGGGACGGGTTATAATTCACCCCTCCACTTT	CASSHRGTGYNSPLHF
NA	TRBV11-2	TRBJ2-1	many	TGTGCCAGCAGCCCCGGTTCCAATGAGCAGTTCTTC	CASSPGSNEQFF
NA	TRBV7-9	TRBJ1-4	few	TGTGCCAGCAGCCCCCAGCGGAGAGGGGAGTCTAATGAAAAACTGTTTTTT	CASSPQRRGESNEKLFF
NA	TRBV29-1	TRBJ2-5	many	TGCAGCGTTGTTTTCAACAGGTTGGGGATACAAGAGACCCAGTACTTC	CSVVFNRLGIQETQYF
NA	TRBV18	TRBJ2-5	NA	TGTGCCAGCTCAAAGGCGATTGAGACCCAGTACTTC	CASSKAIETQYF
NA	TRBV4-3	TRBJ1-4	many	TGCGCCAGCAGCCGGGGCGCCAAAGGAGAAAAACTGTTTTTT	CASSRGAKGEKLFF
NA	TRBV28	TRBJ1-1	NA	TGTGCCAGCAGTCCCCCCTGGAACACTGAAGCTTTCTTT	CASSPPWNTEAFF
TRBD1	TRBV6-6	TRBJ1-4	many	TGTGCCAGCAGGTTGACAGGGGCGGTTAGGAGTGAAAAACTGTTTTTT	CASRLTGAVRSEKLFF
TRBD2	TRBV4-2	TRBJ2-1	many	TGTGCCAGCAGCCAAGATCTTAGCGGGGCCTACAATGAGCAGTTCTTC	CASSQDLSGAYNEQFF
NA	TRBV7-9	TRBJ1-3	few	TGTGCCAGCAGTGGGGGACGGTTCTCTGGAAACACCATATATTTT	CASSGGRFSGNTIYF
NA	TRBV7-2	TRBJ2-7	few	TGTGCCAGCAGCTTAGTCAGGGCATACGAGCAGTACTTC	CASSLVRAYEQYF
NA	TRBV5-1	TRBJ1-1	many	TGCGCCAGCAGCTTGGACAGGGTAGAAAGCACTGAAGCTTTCTTT	CASSLDRVESTEAFF
TRBD2	TRBV12-5	TRBJ2-3	few	TGTGCTAGTGGTTTGAGCGGGGGAGATACGCAGTATTTT	CASGLSGGDTQYF
NA	TRBV3-1	TRBJ2-4	few	TGTGCCAGCAGCCAACGGGTAGGAGTGGCCAAAAACATTCAGTACTTC	CASSQRVGVAKNIQYF
NA	TRBV2	TRBJ1-6	NA	TGTGCCAGCAGTGAAGTCGCAAATTCACCCCTCCACTTT	CASSEVANSPLHF
NA	TRBV28	TRBJ1-2	many	TGTGCCAGCCTCGGCCGGGGCCCCTATGGCTACACCTTC	CASLGRGPYGYTF
NA	TRBV27	TRBJ1-1	many	TGTGCCAGTTGGTTGGCCTCGAACACTGAAGCTTTCTTT	CASWLASNTEAFF
TRBD2	TRBV6-6	TRBJ2-5	many	TGTGCCAGCAGTTTCGGGACTAGCGGGGGACAAGAGACCCAGTACTTC	CASSFGTSGGQETQYF
NA	TRBV11-2	TRBJ1-1	few	TGTGCCAGCAGACAATTCCGGGGGGTGAGATCGAACACTGAAGCTTTCTTT	CASRQFRGVRSNTEAFF
NA	TRBV7-2	TRBJ1-2	NA	TGTGCCAGCAGCTGGAGGGCGTTAGATGGCTACACCTTC	CASSWRALDGYTF
NA	TRBV29-1	TRBJ2-1	many	TGCAGCGTTGAACAGACCTCCTACAATGAGCAGTTCTTC	CSVEQTSYNEQFF
NA	TRBV30	TRBJ2-2	NA	TGTGCCTGGCGCGGCGGGTTCGATACCGGGGAGCTGTTTTTT	CAWRGGFDTGELFF
NA	TRBV29-1	TRBJ2-7	many	TGCAGCGTTGGAACGAGATACGAGCAGTACTTC	CSVGTRYEQYF